The TCR beta chain described here comes from a study of identical twins. TCRdb redid the calling of the 5' RACE reads with MiXCR, one entry per CDR3 protein. The profile shows 500,000 to 600,000 distinct CDR3 sequences, 20% to 25% of them singletons. The V gene's germline CDR1 is MNHEY and CDR2 SVGAGI. This CDR3 is built from 15 residues. V lost 0 bases, J lost 7 bases, and 15 bases lay in between. The sample was also linked to a second study, of T cells expressing NK-cell markers.

V is TRBV6-5 and J is TRBJ1-2; D call uncertain. The sequence came from a woman between 18 and 29 years old in good health. What was sequenced was CD4+ T cells sorted from blood. The CDR3 DNA reads TGTGCCAGCAGTTACTCTAATCGGGGTGACTCTGGCTACACCTTC. This translates into CASSYSNRGDSGYTF.